The 32 T cell receptor beta chains in this list originate from one sample, sequenced in a study of T cell responses to AZD1222 COVID-19 vaccine (dated by TCRdb to about 2021). Reading the label with the study, this specimen's time point is: baseline before first vaccination. The library relied on the immunoSEQ multiplex PCR assay. TCRdb re-hosts the immuneACCESS table, in-frame sequences only. Its copies lack some clones; in the studies checked, an unresolved V gene accounts for under half of them, and the cause for the rest is not known. The table for this sample lists 250,000 or so clones; more than 85% of them were counted only once. The biggest ten clones account for roughly 0.6% of the sample. Sequencing used peripheral blood, obtained on day 0 of AZD1222 vaccination. The receptors come from an adult in good health.

The gene calls are TRBV2 and TRBJ1-1, with 9 bases matching TRBD1. The V gene's germline CDR1 is SNHLY and CDR2 FYNNEI. The CDR3 spans 14 residues. V dropped 4 bases and J dropped 6; count of bases not matched to a gene: 6. The DNA for the CDR3 is TGTGCCAGCAGTGTGAGACAGGGGGACGCTGAAGCTTTCTTT. Translated, it gives CASSVRQGDAEAFF.

J is TRBJ1-2 and V is TRBV10-3; 7 bases are shared with TRBD1. The J segment lost 6 bases and the V segment lost 6 bases, leaving 7 bases of the junction unmatched. Germline lookup yields CDR1 ENHRY and CDR2 SYGVKD. This CDR3 comprises 13 residues. This CDR3 is CAIRFDREHGYTF. The CDR3 DNA is TGTGCCATCAGATTCGACAGGGAACATGGCTACACCTTC.

This chain uses TRBV7-2 with TRBJ1-1, with a possible D match to TRBD1 (6 bases). This CDR3 has 13 residues. In germline, CDR1 is SGHTA, CDR2 FQGNSA. Trimming cost V 2 bases and J 10 bases, with 14 bases left between them. In DNA form, the CDR3 reads TGTGCCAGCAGCTTACGACAGGAGGGGGTAGCTTTCTTT. The encoded protein is CASSLRQEGVAFF.

V and J are TRBV19 and TRBJ2-5; D unclear. Trimming left V 0 bases short and J 5 bases short, with 4 bases between. The CDR3 consists of 12 residues. Germline V gene data show CDR1 as LNHDA and CDR2 as SQIVND (reference sequence). This CDR3 reads CASSIDSETQYF. As DNA, the CDR3 is TGTGCCAGTAGTATAGATTCGGAGACCCAGTACTTC.

The chain carries TRBV4-1 and TRBJ2-1, with 16 nucleotides matching TRBD2. Trimming took 3 bases from V and 2 from J; bases not matched to a gene: 4. Germline CDR1 and CDR2: MGHRA and YSYEKL. This CDR3 spans 18 amino acids. CDR3 loop: CASSHPGLAGGAYNEQFF. Written as DNA, the CDR3 is TGCGCCAGCAGCCACCCGGGACTAGCGGGGGGGGCCTACAATGAGCAGTTCTTC.

This clone was counted only a few times. The chain recombines TRBV4-2 with TRBJ1-4; D gene uncertain. Germline CDR1 reads LGHNA; CDR2 reads YNFKEQ. This CDR3 region has 16 residues. V was shortened by 3 bases and J by 3 bases, with 14 bases between the two germline ends. DNA of the CDR3: TGTGCCAGCAGCCAGGCCACGAGGGAGGCTAATGAAAAACTGTTTTTT. This encodes CASSQATREANEKLFF.

The gene calls are TRBV5-4 and TRBJ2-5, with D perhaps given as TRBD1 or TRBD2 (6 bases each). V lost 1 base and J lost 1, with 11 bases in between. The CDR3 spans 15 residues. CDR1 is SGHNT and CDR2 is YYREEE in the germline V gene (reference sequence). The chain's CDR3 is CASSLNWGAQETQYF. DNA of the CDR3: TGTGCCAGCAGCTTGAATTGGGGGGCCCAAGAGACCCAGTACTTC.

The genes are TRBV19 and TRBJ2-7; possibly TRBD2 for D (6 bases). The germline gives CDR1 LNHDA, CDR2 SQIVND (reference sequence). V was pared by 2 bases and J by 2 bases, with 10 bases between. This CDR3 spans 14 amino acids. The CDR3 is CASSILAYPYEQYF. The CDR3 DNA reads TGTGCCAGTAGTATACTAGCGTACCCCTACGAGCAGTACTTC.

About this clone itself: This sample includes further DNA sequences coding for the same CDR3. This chain connects TRBV7-9 to TRBJ1-1; 7 positions match TRBD1. CDR3 length: 12 residues. Germline loops: CDR1 SEHNR, CDR2 FQNEAQ (reference sequence). The ends lost 5 bases at V and 8 bases at J; junction bases unmatched: 5. CDR3 DNA: TGTGCCAGCAGCCTTGGGACAGCAGAAGCTTTCTTT. Protein: CASSLGTAEAFF.

This chain links TRBV18 with TRBJ2-1; 14 nucleotides align to TRBD2. Looked up from germline, CDR1 is KGHSH and CDR2 is LQKENI. The CDR3 runs to 15 residues. The V gene end was trimmed by 6 bases and the J gene end by 10 bases; junction bases not matched to a gene: 8. CDR3: CASSPGTSGSGEQFF. The CDR3 DNA follows: TGTGCCAGCTCGCCCGGGACTAGCGGGAGCGGAGAGCAGTTCTTC.

The chain recombines TRBV10-2 with TRBJ1-1, with a tentative D call TRBD1 (5 bases). Germline loops: CDR1 WSHSY, CDR2 SAAADI. The CDR3 covers 13 residues. V gave up 6 bases and J gave up 7 bases, with 15 bases separating them. CDR3 sequence (DNA): TGCGCCAGCAGGGACACCGCAACCCGTGAAGCTTTCTTT. Protein product: CASRDTATREAFF.

The rearrangement links TRBV6-6 to TRBJ2-1; TRBD2 matches at 11 bases. The CDR3 extends over 16 amino acids. Losses at the gene ends were 5 bases for V and 7 bases for J; bases not matched to a gene: 10. Germline V lookup: CDR1 MNHNY, CDR2 SVGAGI (reference sequence). CDR3 residues: CASSPLLAGGSNEQFF. For the CDR3, the DNA is TGTGCCAGCAGTCCCCTGCTAGCGGGGGGTAGTAATGAGCAGTTCTTC.

J is TRBJ2-3 and V is TRBV5-1; tentatively, D is TRBD2 (7 bases). This CDR3 is built from 17 residues. Germline V gene lookup returns CDR1 SGHRS and CDR2 YFSETQ. The germline V and J ends were trimmed by 4 bases and 1 base, with 19 bases remaining between them. The CDR3 sequence: CASSLGGGGQRTDTQYF. The CDR3, as DNA: TGCGCCAGCAGCCTCGGCGGGGGAGGACAGCGCACAGATACGCAGTATTTT.

This rearrangement joins TRBV5-4 to TRBJ2-7; 8 bases line up with TRBD2. The CDR3 extends over 15 amino acids. In germline, CDR1 is SGHNT, CDR2 YYREEE (reference sequence). With V trimmed by 3 bases and J by 7 bases, 12 bases remained unmatched. The CDR3 protein is CASSSATSVTGEQYF. The CDR3, as DNA: TGTGCCAGCAGCTCGGCGACTAGCGTGACTGGGGAGCAGTACTTC.

The chain carries TRBV7-9 and TRBJ1-2, with 8 bases matching TRBD1. The CDR3 spans 14 residues. Germline CDR1 reads SEHNR; CDR2 reads FQNEAQ (reference sequence). J was trimmed by 6 bases and V by 1 base; bases with no gene match: 4. The CDR3 region is CASSLGQDRDGYTF. The CDR3 nucleotides read TGTGCCAGCAGCTTAGGCCAGGACAGGGATGGCTACACCTTC. Drawing the rest from reference TRBV7-9 and TRBJ1-2, the complete variable domain is DTGVSQNPRHKITKRGQNVTFRCDPISEHNRLYWYRQTLGQGPEFLTYFQNEAQLEKSRLLSDRFSAERPKGSFSTLEIQRTEQGDSAMYLCASSLGQDRDGYTFGSGTRLTVV.

The chain couples TRBV3-1 (or the pseudogene TRBV3-2) to TRBJ2-2, with 8 bases identical to TRBD2. This CDR3 contains 15 residues. The germline gives CDR1 LGHDT, CDR2 YNNKEL (reference sequence). The ends lost 4 bases at V and 4 bases at J; junction bases unmatched: 5. CDR3 loop: CASSRTSGATGELFF. For the CDR3, the DNA is TGTGCCAGCAGCCGAACTAGCGGAGCCACCGGGGAGCTGTTTTTT.

The J gene is TRBJ1-5, the V gene TRBV6-1, with D tentatively TRBD1 (5 bases). The CDR3 sequence is 15 residues long. The germline V gene encodes CDR1 MNHNS and CDR2 SASEGT. Trimming took 0 bases from V and 3 from J, leaving 9 bases between them. The CDR3 loop is CASSEAAGINQPQHF. The CDR3 nucleotides read TGTGCCAGCAGTGAAGCGGCAGGGATCAATCAGCCCCAGCATTTT.

On this clone itself: Within the sample, other DNA sequences also encode this same CDR3. J is TRBJ2-7 and V is TRBV27; tentatively, D is TRBD1 (5 bases). The germline V gene has CDR1 MNHEY and CDR2 SMNVEV (reference sequence). The CDR3 sequence is 11 residues long. V lost 4 bases to trimming and J lost 7 bases, with 8 bases between them. In nucleotides, the CDR3 is TGTGCCAGCAGTTCAGGGTATGAGCAGTACTTC. Its protein product is CASSSGYEQYF.

This rearrangement joins TRBV5-1 to TRBJ2-5; D is tentatively TRBD1 or TRBD2 (5 bases each). Per the germline V gene, CDR1 is SGHRS and CDR2 is YFSETQ. Trimming left V 0 bases short and J 5 bases short, with 8 bases between. CDR3 length: 13 amino acids. The CDR3 sequence is CASSLGGRETQYF. The CDR3 DNA reads TGCGCCAGCAGCTTGGGGGGACGGGAGACCCAGTACTTC.

This clone was seen only once. This chain uses TRBV7-2 with TRBJ1-2; D perhaps matches TRBD1 (5 bases). The length of the CDR3 is 13 residues. V lost 7 bases to trimming and J lost 2 bases, with 11 bases between them. Germline V gene sequence: CDR1 SGHTA, CDR2 FQGNSA. CDR3 nucleotide sequence: TGTGCCAGCACCCTAGGACAAAACTATGGCTACACCTTC. It yields the protein CASTLGQNYGYTF. Full variable domain (outside the CDR3, taken from reference TRBV7-2 and TRBJ1-2): GAGVSQSPSNKVTEKGKDVELRCDPISGHTALYWYRQSLGQGLEFLIYFQGNSAPDKSGLPSDRFSAERTGGSVSTLTIQRTQQEDSAVYLCASTLGQNYGYTFGSGTRLTVV.

This clone has just one count. The CDR3 coding sequence is TGTGCCAGCAGCCTCGGGACAGGACCTAAAGATACGCAGTATTTT. Translated: CASSLGTGPKDTQYF. This chain connects TRBV9 to TRBJ2-3, with TRBD1 matching over 8 bases. After removal of 4 bases from V and 5 bases from J, the junction contained 9 bases not matched to a gene. This CDR3 has 15 residues. Per germline, CDR1 SGDLS and CDR2 YYNGEE.

This clone was seen just once. This chain uses TRBV7-2 with TRBJ1-1, with 9 bases that match TRBD1. The V and J ends lost 6 bases and 9 bases, in that order; junction bases with no gene match: 11. Germline lookup yields CDR1 SGHTA and CDR2 FQGNSA. The CDR3 contains 14 residues. CDR3 bases: TGTGCCAGCAGTTGGCTGCCTGGGACAGGGCAAGCTTTCTTT. It is translated as CASSWLPGTGQAFF.

The rearrangement joins TRBV19 to TRBJ1-4; no reliable D call. The germline V gene encodes CDR1 LNHDA and CDR2 SQIVND (reference sequence). The V end lost 2 bases, the J end lost 6 bases, and 16 bases lay between the germline ends. The CDR3 has 16 amino acids. CDR3 residues: CASSIYWRADHEKLFF. The DNA of the CDR3 is TGTGCCAGTAGTATATACTGGCGGGCAGACCATGAAAAACTGTTTTTT.

The chain is built from TRBV4-1 and TRBJ2-3; 8 positions agree with TRBD2. The CDR3 covers 15 residues. Germline CDR1 MGHRA, CDR2 YSYEKL. V was clipped by 1 base and J by 2 bases; unmatched bases: 2. CDR3 DNA sequence: TGCGCCAGCAGCCAAGTCGGGGGGGTCACAGATACGCAGTATTTT. The encoded protein is CASSQVGGVTDTQYF.

This chain uses TRBV4-1 with TRBJ2-1, with 9 nucleotides matching TRBD2. Germline CDR1 reads MGHRA; CDR2 reads YSYEKL. The CDR3 sequence is 16 residues long. The junction had 9 bases not matched to a gene; V was cut back by 2 bases and J by 7 bases. CDR3: CASSQTPGTSRNEQFF. The DNA of the CDR3 is TGCGCCAGCAGCCAAACTCCCGGGACTAGCAGGAATGAGCAGTTCTTC.

J is TRBJ1-2 and V is TRBV5-4; possible D gene TRBD1, 6 bases. The germline V gene has CDR1 SGHNT and CDR2 YYREEE (reference sequence). CDR3 length equals 14 residues. V lost 4 bases and J 0 bases, leaving 10 bases between the germline ends. This chain's CDR3 is CASSRDNSNYGYTF. The CDR3 bases are TGTGCCAGCAGCAGGGACAACTCTAACTATGGCTACACCTTC.

The chain has TRBV24-1 and TRBJ1-6; D is uncertain. The CDR3 totals 16 residues. V was trimmed by 7 bases and J by 3 bases, leaving 15 bases between them. Germline CDR1 is KGHDR and CDR2 is SFDVKD. The CDR3 sequence is CATSRTTQIYNSPLHF. The CDR3 region has the DNA TGTGCCACCAGCCGGACTACCCAAATCTATAATTCACCCCTCCACTTT.

The genes are TRBV4-3 and TRBJ1-6, with 7 positions matching TRBD1. Germline trimming cut 4 bases from V and 8 bases from J; bases unmatched to any gene: 8. This CDR3 contains 15 residues. CDR1 is LGHNA and CDR2 is YSLEER in the germline V gene. CDR3 in DNA: TGCGCCAGCAGCCGTCGACAGGGCGTTGATTCACCCCTCCACTTT. Protein product: CASSRRQGVDSPLHF.

The CDR3 sequence is CASSQKKSGVGDGELFF. In DNA, the CDR3 is TGTGCCAGCAGCCAAAAAAAGAGCGGGGTCGGTGACGGGGAGCTGTTTTTT. This chain connects TRBV4-2 to TRBJ2-2; TRBD2 matches 7 bases. V dropped 2 bases and J dropped 7; count of bases not matched to a gene: 13. Per the germline V gene, CDR1 is LGHNA and CDR2 is YNFKEQ. This CDR3 spans 17 amino acids.

The chain has TRBV14 and TRBJ1-3, with D unclear. From germline, CDR1 is SGHDN and CDR2 FVKESK. Trimming removed 4 bases from V and 0 bases from J, with 10 bases in between. This CDR3 contains 15 residues. The CDR3 DNA reads TGTGCCAGCAGCCGGACGGCCAACTCTGGAAACACCATATATTTT. Protein product: CASSRTANSGNTIYF.

The rearrangement joins TRBV9 to TRBJ2-5; D call uncertain. The V end lost 4 bases, the J end lost 3 bases, and 10 bases lay between the germline ends. Germline assignment: CDR1 SGDLS and CDR2 YYNGEE. The CDR3 has 13 amino acids. DNA for the CDR3: TGTGCCAGCAGCCCGCGAAGGGAAGAGACCCAGTACTTC. Amino acids: CASSPRREETQYF.

This chain joins TRBV24-1 and TRBJ2-2; D possibly corresponds to TRBD2 (6 bases). Germline values: CDR1 KGHDR, CDR2 SFDVKD. Trimming removed 2 bases at V and 6 bases at J, with 9 bases between. The CDR3 consists of 14 residues. As DNA, the CDR3 is TGTGCCACCAGTGATTCCCCGGGGGCCGGGGAGCTGTTTTTT. Residues: CATSDSPGAGELFF.